This T cell receptor beta chain was profiled in a study of graft-versus-host responses after intestinal transplantation. For the study at large: Recipients were all induced with anti-thymocyte globulin, then given tacrolimus and steroids for two to three years.

Study outcomes and limitations: GvH clones were found in recipient marrow; some appeared first in ileum or blood. Levels of circulating GvH clones at their peak were associated with early post-transplant HvG declines.

Trimming removed 0 bases from V and 6 bases from J, with 9 bases in between. This CDR3 spans 14 amino acids. The germline gives CDR1 MNHEY, CDR2 SVGAGI. Using immunoSEQ multiplex PCR, the repertoire was profiled, and TCRdb retains in-frame clones only, with some absent. Among tens of thousands of clones listed, around 92% were seen once. A remark on this clone: Its target is not known.

This receptor was obtained from a human donor who was the organ donor for an intestinal transplant. Sequencing used unstimulated CD4+ T cells sorted from spleen or lymph node cells, obtained before transplant. The V gene is TRBV6-5, the J gene TRBJ2-1; D uncertain. CDR3 amino acids: CASSYSYPGNEQFF. Written as DNA, the CDR3 is TGTGCCAGCAGTTACTCGTATCCCGGCAATGAGCAGTTCTTC.